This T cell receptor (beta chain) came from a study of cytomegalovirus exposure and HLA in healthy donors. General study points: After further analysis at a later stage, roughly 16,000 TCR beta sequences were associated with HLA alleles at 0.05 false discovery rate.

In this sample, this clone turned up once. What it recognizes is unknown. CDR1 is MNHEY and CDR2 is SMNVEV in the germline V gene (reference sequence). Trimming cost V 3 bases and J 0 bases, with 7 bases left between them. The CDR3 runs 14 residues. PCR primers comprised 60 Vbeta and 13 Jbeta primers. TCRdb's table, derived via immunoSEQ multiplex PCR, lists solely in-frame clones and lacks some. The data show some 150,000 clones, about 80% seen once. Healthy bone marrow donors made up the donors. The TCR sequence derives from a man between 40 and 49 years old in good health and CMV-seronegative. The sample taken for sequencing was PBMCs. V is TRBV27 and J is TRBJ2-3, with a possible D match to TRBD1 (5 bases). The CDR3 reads CASSFRASTDTQYF. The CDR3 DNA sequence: TGTGCCAGCAGTTTCAGGGCGAGCACAGATACGCAGTATTTT.